Shown below are 15 T cell receptor beta chains from a single sample sequenced in a study of cytomegalovirus exposure and HLA in healthy donors. PCR was performed using 60 Vbeta and 13 Jbeta primers. The table came from immunoSEQ multiplex PCR; TCRdb's copy has only in-frame clones and leaves some out. This table has fewer than 150,000 clones, more than 75% appearing once. The sample comprised PBMCs. The source of these receptors is a man aged 18-30 years in good health and CMV-seronegative.

With respect to this clone: This same CDR3 is encoded by further DNA sequences in the sample. The chain couples TRBV10-1 to TRBJ1-5; D is perhaps TRBD1 (5 bases). Between the trimmed V and J ends, which lost 3 bases and 1 base, there was a span of 10 bases. The germline V gene has CDR1 WNHNN and CDR2 SYGVQD (reference sequence). This CDR3 contains 15 residues. CDR3 in amino acids: CASSDGGTSNQPQHF. CDR3 nucleotide sequence: TGCGCCAGCAGTGACGGGGGGACGAGCAATCAGCCCCAGCATTTT.

This clone appeared a few times. Other nucleotide sequences in the sample specify the same CDR3. The V and J genes are TRBV2 and TRBJ1-1; the match to TRBD1 covers 7 bases. Germline lookup yields CDR1 SNHLY and CDR2 FYNNEI. V was pared by 6 bases and J by 7 bases, with 11 bases of the junction left unmatched. This CDR3 is built from 14 residues. CDR3 sequence (DNA): TGTGCCAGCAGGACGGACAGGTCTTTTGGTGAAGCTTTCTTT. Encoded protein: CASRTDRSFGEAFF.

The CDR3 spells CASSPPGQVDSEQFF. CDR3 bases: TGTGCCAGCAGCCCCCCGGGACAGGTGGATTCTGAGCAGTTCTTC. The rearrangement uses TRBV7-9 and TRBJ2-1, with 8 bases fitting TRBD1. V lost 5 bases, J lost 9 bases, and 12 bases stayed unmatched. The CDR3 is made up of 15 amino acids. Germline V gives CDR1 SEHNR, CDR2 FQNEAQ (reference sequence). Based on the CDR3 plus reference TRBV7-9 and TRBJ2-1, the full variable domain is DTGVSQNPRHKITKRGQNVTFRCDPISEHNRLYWYRQTLGQGPEFLTYFQNEAQLEKSRLLSDRFSAERPKGSFSTLEIQRTEQGDSAMYLCASSPPGQVDSEQFFGPGTRLTVL.

The chain carries TRBV5-6 and TRBJ1-2, with D tentatively TRBD1 (5 bases). This CDR3 comprises 15 residues. The germline CDR1 and CDR2 sequences are SGHDT and YYEEEE. V lost 4 bases to trimming and J lost 6 bases, with 19 bases between them. The CDR3 loop reads CASSDITEGTDGYTF. CDR3 sequence (DNA): TGTGCCAGCAGCGACATAACGGAGGGGACGGATGGCTACACCTTC.

The chain is built from TRBV6-1 and TRBJ2-5, with D possibly being TRBD2 (6 bases). The CDR3 spans 13 residues. Trimming removed 8 bases from V and 5 bases from J, with 15 bases in between. Germline V gene data show CDR1 as MNHNS and CDR2 as SASEGT. This CDR3 is CASWDPGRETQYF. The CDR3 region has the DNA TGTGCCAGCTGGGACCCGGGGAGGGAGACCCAGTACTTC.

V and J are TRBV18 and TRBJ1-1, with D perhaps TRBD1 (6 bases). V was clipped by 6 bases and J by 10 bases, with 12 bases between them. CDR1 KGHSH and CDR2 LQKENI come from the germline V gene. The CDR3 length is 11 residues. The CDR3 loop reads CASSDRGGAFF. The CDR3 nucleotides read TGTGCCAGCTCGGACAGAGGGGGAGCTTTCTTT. Full variable domain (rest looked up from reference TRBV18 and TRBJ1-1): NAGVMQNPRHLVRRRGQEARLRCSPMKGHSHVYWYRQLPEEGLKFMVYLQKENIIDESGMPKERFSAEFPKEGPSILRIQQVVRGDSAAYFCASSDRGGAFFGQGTRLTVV.

This chain links TRBV29-1 with TRBJ2-5, with 9 bases identical to TRBD1. The CDR3 totals 12 residues. Trimming at V came to 5 bases and at J to 5 bases, leaving 3 bases not matched to a gene. The germline CDR1 and CDR2 sequences are SQVTM and ANQGSEA. The CDR3: CSVLQGAETQYF. The DNA for the CDR3 is TGCAGCGTTCTACAGGGGGCTGAGACCCAGTACTTC.

J is TRBJ2-7 and V is TRBV27, with 8 bases that match TRBD2. CDR3 size: 16 residues. Germline V gene data show CDR1 as MNHEY and CDR2 as SMNVEV (reference sequence). The V segment lost 0 bases and the J segment 0 bases; nucleotides outside the gene matches: 4. The CDR3 DNA follows: TGTGCCAGCAGTTTATCCGGGACTAGTGCCTCCTACGAGCAGTACTTC. It is translated as CASSLSGTSASYEQYF.

The chain combines TRBV21-1 with TRBJ2-2; the table's D call, TRBD1, was not checked against the DNA. TRBV21-1 is annotated as a pseudogene. CDR3 size: 18 residues. CDR3 sequence (DNA): TGTGCCAGCAGCAATCGGACAGGGGGAAGTGTGTTGGCCGGGGAGCTGTTTTTT. Protein: CASSNRTGGSVLAGELFF.

This chain connects TRBV6-1 to TRBJ2-7; 7 positions match TRBD2. From germline, CDR1 is MNHNS and CDR2 SASEGT. The CDR3 spans 14 residues. Germline trimming cut 2 bases from V and 2 bases from J; bases unmatched to any gene: 3. The CDR3 is CASSETGGTYEQYF. CDR3 nucleotides: TGTGCCAGCAGTGAAACGGGAGGCACCTACGAGCAGTACTTC.

Only a few counts were recorded for this clone. The chain joins TRBV15 to TRBJ2-3, with TRBD2 matching over 14 bases. From germline, CDR1 is LNHNV and CDR2 YYDKDF (reference sequence). There are 23 residues in the CDR3. The J segment lost 1 base and the V segment lost 0 bases, leaving 18 bases of the junction unmatched. For the CDR3, the DNA is TGTGCCACCAGCAGAGATAATGAGCTTGCTGGACTAGCGGGAGGTCACGGCACAGATACGCAGTATTTT. Translating gives CATSRDNELAGLAGGHGTDTQYF.

This clone was picked up one time. V usage is TRBV30 and J usage is TRBJ1-4; tentatively, D is TRBD1 (5 bases). Germline values: CDR1 GTSNPN, CDR2 SVGIG (reference sequence). Between the trimmed V and J ends, which lost 5 bases and 6 bases, there was a span of 13 bases. This CDR3 has 13 amino acids. CDR3 residues: CAWGRQGYEKLFF. The DNA of the CDR3 is TGTGCCTGGGGTCGTCAGGGTTATGAAAAACTGTTTTTT.

The gene calls are TRBV7-3 and TRBJ2-2; 7 nucleotides line up with TRBD1. With 1 base clipped from V and 2 bases from J, the junction kept 7 bases outside the gene matches. The CDR3 totals 17 residues. Germline CDR1 is SGHTA and CDR2 is FQGTGA. The CDR3 DNA follows: TGTGCCAGCAGCTTAATCGCGACAGGGCGCAACACCGGGGAGCTGTTTTTT. It yields the protein CASSLIATGRNTGELFF.

The chain employs TRBV9 and TRBJ2-3; 8 nucleotides match TRBD2. The V segment lost 4 bases and the J segment 5 bases; nucleotides outside the gene matches: 12. The germline CDR1 and CDR2 sequences are SGDLS and YYNGEE. The length of the CDR3 is 16 residues. The CDR3 coding sequence is TGTGCCAGCAGCTCGGGGGGGCGGTTATTGGGAGATACGCAGTATTTT. This codes for CASSSGGRLLGDTQYF.

The rearrangement uses TRBV5-8 and TRBJ1-1, with 8 bases fitting TRBD1. J was trimmed by 3 bases and V by 4 bases; bases with no gene match: 11. The CDR3 has 16 residues. CDR1 and CDR2 from the germline V gene are SGHTS and YDEGEE. CDR3 bases: TGTGCCAGCAGCCCCGGCAGGGGGCGGAGAGACACTGAAGCTTTCTTT. It specifies CASSPGRGRRDTEAFF.